A single sample gave rise to the 10 T cell receptor beta chains below, sequenced in a study of blood T cell repertoires in COVID-19. Libraries were prepared by immunoSEQ multiplex PCR; TCRdb keeps only in-frame clonotypes and omits some of them. The sample consists of hundreds of thousands of clones, about 89% of them appearing once. The specimen sequenced was peripheral blood. The receptors stem from a man aged 40-50 years with acute or convalescent COVID-19.

The chain employs TRBV5-1 and TRBJ2-1, with TRBD2 matching 7 bases. From germline, CDR1 is SGHRS and CDR2 YFSETQ. The trim removed 0 bases at V and 0 bases at J, leaving 0 bases unmatched. The CDR3 runs to 15 residues. This chain's CDR3 is CASSLGGSSYNEQFF. The DNA of the CDR3 is TGCGCCAGCAGCTTGGGCGGGAGCTCCTACAATGAGCAGTTCTTC. The whole variable domain, remainder taken from reference TRBV5-1 and TRBJ2-1, is KAGVTQTPRYLIKTRGQQVTLSCSPISGHRSVSWYQQTPGQGLQFLFEYFSETQRNKGNFPGRFSGRQFSNSRSEMNVSTLELGDSALYLCASSLGGSSYNEQFFGPGTRLTVL.

The CDR3, as DNA: TGTGCCAGCAGTTTACACAGGGGTCTCTACAATGAGCAGTTCTTC. Translation gives CASSLHRGLYNEQFF. This sequence joins TRBV28 and TRBJ2-1; 7 bases fit TRBD1. The ends lost 2 bases at V and 3 bases at J; junction bases unmatched: 4. CDR3 length equals 15 residues. Germline V gene sequence: CDR1 MDHEN, CDR2 SYDVKM. Full variable domain (rest looked up from reference TRBV28 and TRBJ2-1): DVKVTQSSRYLVKRTGEKVFLECVQDMDHENMFWYRQDPGLGLRLIYFSYDVKMKEKGDIPEGYSVSREKKERFSLILESASTNQTSMYLCASSLHRGLYNEQFFGPGTRLTVL.

This clone was counted between two and nine times. The CDR3 protein is CASSHLGGSEQYF. The CDR3 DNA reads as TGTGCCAGCAGCCACCTGGGGGGGAGCGAGCAGTACTTC. This chain uses TRBV14 with TRBJ2-7, with 7 bases fitting TRBD2. V lost 3 bases, J lost 6 bases, and 5 bases stayed unmatched. The CDR3 has 13 amino acids. Germline loops: CDR1 SGHDN, CDR2 FVKESK.

V is TRBV3-1 (or the pseudogene TRBV3-2) and J is TRBJ2-1; no reliable D call. The germline V and J ends were trimmed by 4 bases and 6 bases, with 10 bases remaining between them. The CDR3 has 13 residues. Looked up from germline, CDR1 is LGHDT and CDR2 is YNNKEL (reference sequence). CDR3 nucleotide sequence: TGTGCCAGCAGCCTCTTATCCGGCAATGAGCAGTTCTTC. Translated: CASSLLSGNEQFF.

This clone has only a few counts. The V call is TRBV11-2, the J call TRBJ2-3, with 7 bases fitting TRBD2. Germline loops: CDR1 SGHAT, CDR2 FQNNGV. The CDR3 spans 17 residues. With 1 base clipped from V and 3 bases from J, the junction kept 10 bases outside the gene matches. The CDR3: CASSLVGTKAGTDTQYF. In DNA, the CDR3 is TGTGCCAGCAGCTTAGTTGGGACCAAAGCGGGAACAGATACGCAGTATTTT.

The rearrangement links TRBV2 to TRBJ1-5; possible D gene TRBD1, 6 bases. Trimming removed 8 bases from V and 7 bases from J, with 15 bases in between. This CDR3 is built from 13 residues. CDR1 is SNHLY and CDR2 is FYNNEI in the germline V gene. The CDR3 nucleotides are TGTGCCAGCTTTGGAGGCAGGGGACAGCCCCAGCATTTT. Residues: CASFGGRGQPQHF.

This rearrangement joins TRBV7-9 to TRBJ1-5; 8 bases are shared with TRBD1. There are 18 residues in the CDR3. The germline V gene encodes CDR1 SEHNR and CDR2 FQNEAQ (reference sequence). The J segment lost 0 bases and the V segment lost 3 bases, leaving 10 bases of the junction unmatched. The CDR3 DNA is TGTGCCAGCAGCTTTAGTTTGGGACAGGATTATAGCAATCAGCCCCAGCATTTT. Protein product: CASSFSLGQDYSNQPQHF.

CDR3 sequence (DNA): TGTGCCAGCAGTCGACAGGGGACGAAGTACGAGCAGTACTTC. Encoded protein: CASSRQGTKYEQYF. The V gene is TRBV28, the J gene TRBJ2-7; 8 nucleotides agree with TRBD1. CDR3 length: 14 residues. Trimming removed 5 bases from V and 4 bases from J; junction bases left unmatched: 7. Looked up from germline, CDR1 is MDHEN and CDR2 is SYDVKM.

This clone occurred a few times. The chain carries TRBV25-1 and TRBJ2-2; TRBD1 matches 8 bases. This CDR3 spans 15 amino acids. Trimming removed 7 bases from V and 3 bases from J; junction bases left unmatched: 7. CDR1 MGHDK and CDR2 SYGVNS come from the germline V gene. The CDR3 sequence: CASTVGQGYTGELFF. DNA for the CDR3: TGTGCCAGCACCGTCGGACAGGGCTACACCGGGGAGCTGTTTTTT. The full variable domain, in which reference TRBV25-1 and TRBJ2-2 provide the parts outside the CDR3, is EADIYQTPRYLVIGTGKKITLECSQTMGHDKMYWYQQDPGMELHLIHYSYGVNSTEKGDLSSESTVSRIRTEHFPLTLESARPSHTSQYLCASTVGQGYTGELFFGEGSRLTVL.

The chain joins TRBV7-2 to TRBJ2-7; 9 nucleotides match TRBD2. V trimming: 4 bases; J trimming: 0 bases; junction bases outside the gene matches: 4. The length of the CDR3 is 15 residues. Germline CDR1 is SGHTA and CDR2 is FQGNSA. CDR3 region: CASSSAGGSSYEQYF. The CDR3 region has the DNA TGTGCCAGCAGCTCCGCGGGAGGGAGCTCCTACGAGCAGTACTTC.